A single sample gave rise to the 3 T cell receptor beta chains below, sequenced in a study of cytomegalovirus exposure and HLA in healthy donors. Primers included in the PCR were 60 Vbeta and 13 Jbeta primers. Sequencing was performed with immunoSEQ multiplex PCR; in TCRdb, only in-frame clones are kept and a portion is missing. Here the sample spans roughly 180,000 clones, roughly 80% being singletons. The specimen was PBMCs. The source is a man aged 35 to 55 in good health and CMV-seronegative.

The chain links TRBV7-2 to TRBJ2-5, with 8 nucleotides matching TRBD2. V shed 1 base and J 1 base; nucleotides not matched to a gene: 8. Germline lookup yields CDR1 SGHTA and CDR2 FQGNSA. The CDR3 runs 17 residues. CDR3 sequence (DNA): TGTGCCAGCAGCTTAGGGTTGCCGAGCGGGGGCCAAGAGACCCAGTACTTC. Protein sequence: CASSLGLPSGGQETQYF.

The chain combines TRBV2 with TRBJ2-7; D is unresolved. This CDR3 is 12 amino acids long. Germline V gives CDR1 SNHLY, CDR2 FYNNEI. Trimming took off 4 bases at V and 3 bases at J, with 7 bases between the two ends. The CDR3 loop reads CASSGHLYEQYF. The CDR3 nucleotides are TGTGCCAGCAGTGGGCATCTCTACGAGCAGTACTTC.

This chain uses TRBV28 with TRBJ1-5; D is perhaps TRBD1 (5 bases). The germline CDR1 and CDR2 sequences are MDHEN and SYDVKM. The CDR3 has 13 residues. V shed 4 bases and J shed 7 bases, with 11 bases lying between them. This chain's CDR3 is CASSWGVGQPQHF. The CDR3 DNA is TGTGCCAGCAGTTGGGGGGTCGGGCAGCCCCAGCATTTT.